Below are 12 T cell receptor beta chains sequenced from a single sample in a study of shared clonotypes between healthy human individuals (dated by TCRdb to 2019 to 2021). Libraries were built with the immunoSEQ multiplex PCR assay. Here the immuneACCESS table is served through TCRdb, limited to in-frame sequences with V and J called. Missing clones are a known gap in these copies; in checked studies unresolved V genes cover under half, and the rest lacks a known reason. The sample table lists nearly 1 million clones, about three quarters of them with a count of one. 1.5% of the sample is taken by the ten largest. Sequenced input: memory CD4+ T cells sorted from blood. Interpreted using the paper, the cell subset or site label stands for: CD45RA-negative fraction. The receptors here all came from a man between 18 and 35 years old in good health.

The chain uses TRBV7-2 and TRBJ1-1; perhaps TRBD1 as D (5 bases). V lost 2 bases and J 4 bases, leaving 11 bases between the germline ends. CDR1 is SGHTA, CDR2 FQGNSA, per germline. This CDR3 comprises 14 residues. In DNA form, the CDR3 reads TGTGCCAGCAGCTTACAGGGTTTAGTCACTGAAGCTTTCTTT. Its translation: CASSLQGLVTEAFF.

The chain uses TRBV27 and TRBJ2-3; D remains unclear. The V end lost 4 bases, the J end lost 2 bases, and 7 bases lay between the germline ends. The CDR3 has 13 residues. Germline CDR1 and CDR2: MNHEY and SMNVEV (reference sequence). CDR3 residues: CASSWKPTDTQYF. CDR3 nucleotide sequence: TGTGCCAGCAGTTGGAAACCCACAGATACGCAGTATTTT.

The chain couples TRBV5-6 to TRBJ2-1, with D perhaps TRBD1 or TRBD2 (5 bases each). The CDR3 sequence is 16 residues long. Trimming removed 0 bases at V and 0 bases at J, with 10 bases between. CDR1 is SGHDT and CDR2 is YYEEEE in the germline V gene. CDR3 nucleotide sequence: TGTGCCAGCAGCTTGGCGGTAGGGACCTCCTACAATGAGCAGTTCTTC. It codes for CASSLAVGTSYNEQFF.

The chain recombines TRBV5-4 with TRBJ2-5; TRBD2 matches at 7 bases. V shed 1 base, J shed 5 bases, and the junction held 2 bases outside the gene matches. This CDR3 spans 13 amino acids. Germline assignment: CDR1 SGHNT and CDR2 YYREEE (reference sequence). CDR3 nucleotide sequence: TGTGCCAGCAGCTTGCGGGGGGAGGAGACCCAGTACTTC. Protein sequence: CASSLRGEETQYF.

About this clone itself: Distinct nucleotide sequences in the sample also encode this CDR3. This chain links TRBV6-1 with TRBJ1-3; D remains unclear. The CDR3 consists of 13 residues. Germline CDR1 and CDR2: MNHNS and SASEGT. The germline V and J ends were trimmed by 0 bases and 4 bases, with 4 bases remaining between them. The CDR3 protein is CASSEAGGNTIYF. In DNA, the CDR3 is TGTGCCAGCAGTGAAGCTGGAGGAAACACCATATATTTT.

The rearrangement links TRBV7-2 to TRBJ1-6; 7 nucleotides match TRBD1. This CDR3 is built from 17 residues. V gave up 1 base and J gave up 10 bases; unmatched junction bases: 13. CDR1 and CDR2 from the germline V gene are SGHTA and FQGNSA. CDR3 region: CASSLVSGQVGVSPLHF. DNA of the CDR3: TGTGCCAGCAGCTTAGTCTCCGGACAGGTGGGGGTGTCACCCCTCCACTTT.

In DNA, the CDR3 is TGTGCCAGTAGCGAGACAGTCCTCTATGGCTACACCTTC. Translated, it gives CASSETVLYGYTF. The J gene is TRBJ1-2, the V gene TRBV19; TRBD1 might be the D (5 bases). The germline V and J ends were trimmed by 6 bases and 4 bases, with 12 bases remaining between them. The CDR3 loop spans 13 amino acids. Germline V gives CDR1 LNHDA, CDR2 SQIVND (reference sequence). Based on the CDR3 plus reference TRBV19 and TRBJ1-2, the full variable domain is DGGITQSPKYLFRKEGQNVTLSCEQNLNHDAMYWYRQDPGQGLRLIYYSQIVNDFQKGDIAEGYSVSREKKESFPLTVTSAQKNPTAFYLCASSETVLYGYTFGSGTRLTVV.

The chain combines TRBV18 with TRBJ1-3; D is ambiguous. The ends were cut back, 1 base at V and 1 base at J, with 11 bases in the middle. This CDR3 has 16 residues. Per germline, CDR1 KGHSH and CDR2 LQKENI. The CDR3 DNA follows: TGTGCCAGCTCACCACTCAGTGTCGGTTCTGGAAACACCATATATTTT. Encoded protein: CASSPLSVGSGNTIYF.

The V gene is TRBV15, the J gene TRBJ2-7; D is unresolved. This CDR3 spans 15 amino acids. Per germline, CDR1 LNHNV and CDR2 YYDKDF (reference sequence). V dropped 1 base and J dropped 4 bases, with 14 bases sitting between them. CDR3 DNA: TGTGCCACCAGCAGAGCTTTGAAAGAAGGATACGAGCAGTACTTC. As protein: CATSRALKEGYEQYF.

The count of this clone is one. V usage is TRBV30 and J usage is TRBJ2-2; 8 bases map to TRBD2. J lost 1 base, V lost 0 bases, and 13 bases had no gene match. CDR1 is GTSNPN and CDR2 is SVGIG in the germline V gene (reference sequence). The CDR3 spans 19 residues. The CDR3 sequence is CAWSVGFGAGVKNTGELFF. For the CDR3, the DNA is TGTGCCTGGAGTGTAGGGTTTGGAGCGGGAGTTAAGAACACCGGGGAGCTGTTTTTT.

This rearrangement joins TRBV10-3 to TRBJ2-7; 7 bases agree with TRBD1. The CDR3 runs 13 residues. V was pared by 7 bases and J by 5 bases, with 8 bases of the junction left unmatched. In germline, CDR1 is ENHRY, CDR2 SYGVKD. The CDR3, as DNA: TGTGCCATCAAATCTCTGCAGGGGGACGAGCAGTACTTC. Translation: CAIKSLQGDEQYF.

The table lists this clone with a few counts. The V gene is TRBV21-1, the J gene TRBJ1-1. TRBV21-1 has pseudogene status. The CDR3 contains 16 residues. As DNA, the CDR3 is TGTGCCAGCAGCAAAAGGCTGGGCAGAAGGAGGACTGAAGCTTTCTTT. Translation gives CASSKRLGRRRTEAFF.